Listed below are T cell receptor beta chains from one sample, sequenced in a study of blood T cell repertoires in COVID-19. Profiled with immunoSEQ multiplex PCR; TCRdb holds only in-frame clones, not every one. The sample yields 150,000 to 200,000 clones, 65% to 90% seen once. The sample taken for sequencing was peripheral blood. Receptor source: a middle-aged man with active or convalescent COVID-19. Both conserved end residues are part of each CDR3. The order of the fields is CDR3 length, clone size, J gene, V gene, D gene, CDR3 DNA, CDR3 protein. The D gene is left open where the match is weak. The listing skips clone size in some rows; elsewhere it reads once, few, many or a size class.

>15|.|TRBJ2-5|TRBV2|TRBD2
TGTGCCAGCAGTCCTATAGCGGGAGAGCAAGAGACCCAGTACTTC
CASSPIAGEQETQYF
>14|.|TRBJ1-2|TRBV19|TRBD1
TGTGCCAGTATCGGACAGGGGGATCACTATGGCTACACCTTC
CASIGQGDHYGYTF
>16|.|TRBJ2-2|TRBV21-1|.
TGTGCCAGCAGCAGGGGACGGGGGAGGACCACCGGGGAGCTGTTTTTT
CASSRGRGRTTGELFF
>18|.|TRBJ2-6|TRBV29-1|TRBD1
TGCAGCGTTGAAAAGCCCGCCAGGGGGCAAACTGGGGCCAACGTCCTGACTTTC
CSVEKPARGQTGANVLTF
>15|.|TRBJ1-1|TRBV15|TRBD1
TGTGCCACCAGCAGAGAGGTAGGGGGCTTGTCTGAAGCTTTCTTT
CATSREVGGLSEAFF
>15|few|TRBJ2-5|TRBV7-2|TRBD2
TGTGCCAGCAGCTTAGCTAGCGGGGGTCGGGAGACCCAGTACTTC
CASSLASGGRETQYF
>14|.|TRBJ2-5|TRBV9|.
TGTGCCAGCAGCCCAGAACAGGGACAAGAGACCCAGTACTTC
CASSPEQGQETQYF
>12|.|TRBJ1-2|TRBV6-6|.
TGTGCCAGCAGTTACACCAGGGATGGCTACACCTTC
CASSYTRDGYTF
>16|.|TRBJ2-5|TRBV5-6|.
TGTGCCAGCAGCTTGGCAGGGCCTACGATCGTCGAGACCCAGTACTTC
CASSLAGPTIVETQYF
>15|.|TRBJ2-1|TRBV6-1|.
TGTGCCAGCAGTGAAGGTCTAGTCTCCTACAATGAGCAGTTCTTC
CASSEGLVSYNEQFF
>17|.|TRBJ1-4|TRBV7-9|.
TGTGCCAGCAGCTTAGCTGCGGGACCCGCAACTAATGAAAAACTGTTTTTT
CASSLAAGPATNEKLFF
>13|.|TRBJ2-7|TRBV7-3|.
TGTGCCAGCTGTAGTAGTCCGGGATACGAGCAGTACTTC
CASCSSPGYEQYF
>15|.|TRBJ2-5|TRBV5-1|TRBD1
TGCGCCAGCAGCCGAGGGACAGGGAGGGGAGAGACCCAGTACTTC
CASSRGTGRGETQYF
>14|.|TRBJ2-2|TRBV2|.
TGTGCCTCTACTCGAGGCAGGGGGGTCGGGGAGCTGTTTTTT
CASTRGRGVGELFF
>15|.|TRBJ2-1|TRBV28|.
TGTGCCAGCAGGAAATTTGCCGGGGTCTACAATGAGCAGTTCTTC
CASRKFAGVYNEQFF
>16|.|TRBJ2-3|TRBV30|TRBD2
TGTGCCTGGAAAGGACTAGCTCTTGGAAGCACAGATACGCAGTATTTT
CAWKGLALGSTDTQYF
>15|.|TRBJ2-7|TRBV3-1/TRBV3-2|.
TGTGCCAGCAGCCACGGGGAGTCGGACCTTGGCGAGCAGTACTTC
CASSHGESDLGEQYF
>13|.|TRBJ2-1|TRBV5-1|.
TGCGCCAGCAGCTTGGAACTTTACAATGAGCAGTTCTTC
CASSLELYNEQFF
>14|.|TRBJ2-6|TRBV30|TRBD1
TGTGCCTGGAGCGACAGGGCCGGGGCCAACGTCCTGACTTTC
CAWSDRAGANVLTF
>15|.|TRBJ1-2|TRBV7-9|TRBD1
TGTGCCAGCAGCTTCCCGGGACAGGCTAACTATGGCTACACCTTC
CASSFPGQANYGYTF
>13|.|TRBJ2-5|TRBV19|.
TGTGCCAGTAGTATTTCGAGGCAAGAGACCCAGTACTTC
CASSISRQETQYF
>16|.|TRBJ2-1|TRBV30|TRBD1
TGTGCCTGGACCCCTAAACCGGGACAGGGAGGGGATGAGCAGTTCTTC
CAWTPKPGQGGDEQFF
>16|.|TRBJ1-4|TRBV25-1|.
TGTGCCAGCAGTGAATACCGACATACAACTAATGAAAAACTGTTTTTT
CASSEYRHTTNEKLFF
>16|.|TRBJ2-2|TRBV7-2|.
TGTGCCAGCAGAGTTAGGCAGGGGTCGAACACCGGGGAGCTGTTTTTT
CASRVRQGSNTGELFF
>17|.|TRBJ2-1|TRBV24-1|TRBD2
TGTGCCACCAGTGATTCAGGTGGGGGGGTGACCTACAATGAGCAGTTCTTC
CATSDSGGGVTYNEQFF
>13|once|TRBJ2-1|TRBV2|.
TGTGCCAGCAGGGGCCAGGGCTGGAATGAGCAGTTCTTC
CASRGQGWNEQFF
>13|.|TRBJ1-2|TRBV30|.
TGTGCCTGGAGTGTCCAACAGGGCTATGGCTACACCTTC
CAWSVQQGYGYTF
>13|.|TRBJ1-2|TRBV7-3|.
TGTGCCAGCAGCTCTGTAGAGGGCTATGGCTACACCTTC
CASSSVEGYGYTF
>15|.|TRBJ2-7|TRBV28|TRBD2
TGTGCCAGCAGTTCTCTTGGCGGGAGAAGGGCCGAGCAGTACTTC
CASSSLGGRRAEQYF
>16|.|TRBJ1-5|TRBV19|.
TGTGCCAGTAGTATCCGGGACAACAATAGCAATCAGCCCCAGCATTTT
CASSIRDNNSNQPQHF
>13|.|TRBJ2-2|TRBV11-2|.
TGTGCCAGCAGCTTACGGGGAGGTGGGGAGCTGTTTTTT
CASSLRGGGELFF
>14|.|TRBJ2-5|TRBV19|TRBD1
TGTGCCAGTAATTCCGGGACAGGGCGAGAGACCCAGTACTTC
CASNSGTGRETQYF
>16|.|TRBJ1-4|TRBV5-1|.
TGCGCCAGCAGCTCTAGACAGTCAGCAACTAATGAAAAACTGTTTTTT
CASSSRQSATNEKLFF
>13|.|TRBJ2-3|TRBV24-1|TRBD1
TGTGCCACCGGACAGGGGCAGTCAGATACGCAGTATTTT
CATGQGQSDTQYF
>13|.|TRBJ1-1|TRBV6-6|.
TGTGCCAGCACCCTTAGACAAGGGGGAGGGGCTTTCTTT
CASTLRQGGGAFF
>13|.|TRBJ1-3|TRBV5-6|.
TGTGCCAGCACTCAGGGCTCTGGAAACACCATATATTTT
CASTQGSGNTIYF
>15|.|TRBJ2-1|TRBV3-1/TRBV3-2|TRBD1
TGTGCCAGCAGCCTTGCCTGGGACAGCTACAATGAGCAGTTCTTC
CASSLAWDSYNEQFF
>14|.|TRBJ2-7|TRBV2|.
TGTGCCAGCAGAGGCCTCGGATCAGAGGAGGAGCAGTACTTC
CASRGLGSEEEQYF
>19|.|TRBJ2-1|TRBV6-2/TRBV6-3|TRBD2
TGTGCCAGCAGTAACTATGGGGAAGCCGGGACTAAGGCCTACAATGAGCAGTTCTTC
CASSNYGEAGTKAYNEQFF
>15|once|TRBJ2-5|TRBV6-5|TRBD2
TGTGCCAGCTGGGAGGGACTAATGATCCAAGAGACCCAGTACTTC
CASWEGLMIQETQYF